The sequence of this T cell receptor (beta chain) was determined in a study of siplizumab effects on memory and regulatory T cells. TCRdb's copy holds only in-frame clones and misses some; the assay was immunoSEQ multiplex PCR. The sample includes over 95,000 clones, over 85% of them seen just once. The germline gives CDR1 LGHNA, CDR2 YSLEER. Trimming pared 1 base from V and 2 bases from J, leaving 11 bases between. This CDR3 has 16 amino acids. Sequenced material: non-Treg CD4+ T cells sorted from blood. The clonotype comes from a human donor in good health. J is TRBJ1-4 and V is TRBV4-3; perhaps TRBD1 as D (6 bases). The CDR3 DNA sequence: TGCGCCAGCAGCCAAGTGGGGAGGGGGACTAATGAAAAACTGTTTTTT. Protein product: CASSQVGRGTNEKLFF.